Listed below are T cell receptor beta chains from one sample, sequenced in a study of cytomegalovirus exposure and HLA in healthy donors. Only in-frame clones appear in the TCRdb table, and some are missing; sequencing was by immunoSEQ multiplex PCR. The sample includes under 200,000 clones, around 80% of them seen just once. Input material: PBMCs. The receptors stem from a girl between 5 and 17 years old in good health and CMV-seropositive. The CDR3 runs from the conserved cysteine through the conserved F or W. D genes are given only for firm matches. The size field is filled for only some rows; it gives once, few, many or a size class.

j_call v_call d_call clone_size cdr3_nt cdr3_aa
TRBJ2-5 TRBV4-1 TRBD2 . TGCGCCAGCAGCCAAGACCCCACTAGCGGGGGCCTGGGGACCCAGTACTTC CASSQDPTSGGLGTQYF
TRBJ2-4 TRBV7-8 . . TGTGCCAGCAGCCCAGACGGCGGATTAGCCAAAAACATTCAGTACTTC CASSPDGGLAKNIQYF
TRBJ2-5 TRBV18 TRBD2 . TGTGCCAGCTCACCGCTAGCGGGAGAGGAGACCCAGTACTTC CASSPLAGEETQYF
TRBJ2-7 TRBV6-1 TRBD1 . TGTGCCAGCAGTGACGGGGGGACAGGGACCTACGAGCAGTACTTC CASSDGGTGTYEQYF
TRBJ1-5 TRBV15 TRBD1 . TGTGCCACCAGCATGCGACAGGGGTCAAGCCAGCCCCAGCATTTT CATSMRQGSSQPQHF
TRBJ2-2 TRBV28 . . TGTGCCAGCAGTTTCCTTATTCGGCCGACGACCGGGGTAAACACCGGGGAGCTGTTTTTT CASSFLIRPTTGVNTGELFF
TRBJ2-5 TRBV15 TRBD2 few TGTGCCACCAGCAAGCGGGGCCCCCAAGAGACCCAGTACTTC CATSKRGPQETQYF
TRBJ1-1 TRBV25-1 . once TGTGCCAGCAGTACCACAAACAAAATGACTGAAGCTTTCTTT CASSTTNKMTEAFF
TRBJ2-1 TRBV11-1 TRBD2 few TGTGCCAGCAGACTTCTTGCGGGGGGGCGGTACAATGAGCAGTTCTTC CASRLLAGGRYNEQFF
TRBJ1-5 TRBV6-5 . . TGTGCCAGCAGTTCCTCGGCAGGGAAAACCAATCAGCCCCAGCATTTT CASSSSAGKTNQPQHF
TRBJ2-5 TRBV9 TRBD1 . TGTGCCAGCAGCGCCATATCCGGGACAGGGGACGTGGGGGGAGAGACCCAGTACTTC CASSAISGTGDVGGETQYF
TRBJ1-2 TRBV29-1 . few TGCAGCGTTGAAGGGGGGGATGGCTACACCTTC CSVEGGDGYTF
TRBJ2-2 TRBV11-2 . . TGTGCCAGCAGCTTAGGCTTGGAGGGGGAGCTGTTTTTT CASSLGLEGELFF
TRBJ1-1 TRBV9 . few TGTGCCAGCAGCGGCGGACTAACAGCGAACACTGAAGCTTTCTTT CASSGGLTANTEAFF
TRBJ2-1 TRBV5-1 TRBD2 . TGCGCCAGCAGCTTGATAGTTAGCGGGGTCAATGAGCAGTTCTTC CASSLIVSGVNEQFF
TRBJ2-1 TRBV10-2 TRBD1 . TGCGCCAGCAGAGAGGACAGGAGAGGTGAGCAGTTCTTC CASREDRRGEQFF
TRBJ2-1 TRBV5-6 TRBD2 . TGTGCCAGCAGCTTGGATACGGGACTAGCGGGCAATGAGCAGTTCTTC CASSLDTGLAGNEQFF
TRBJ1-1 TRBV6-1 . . TGTGCCAGCAGTGGTACCCTAGGCGTCTCGAAGGTCTTT CASSGTLGVSKVF
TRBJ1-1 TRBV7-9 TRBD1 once TGTGCCAGCAGCTACTGGGACAGAAAGGAGGCTGAAGCTTTCTTT CASSYWDRKEAEAFF
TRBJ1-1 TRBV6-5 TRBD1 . TGTGCCAGCAGTTACTCGGGGACAGGGGGCTCTGAAGCTTTCTTT CASSYSGTGGSEAFF
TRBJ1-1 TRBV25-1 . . TGTGCCAGCAGTGACAGGGCGGGGACTGAAGCTTTCTTT CASSDRAGTEAFF
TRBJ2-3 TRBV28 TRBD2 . TGTGCCAGCAGTTCGGGACTAGCGGCTAGCACAGATACGCAGTATTTT CASSSGLAASTDTQYF
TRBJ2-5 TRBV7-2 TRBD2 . TGTGCCAGCAGCTCGGAAGGTAGCGGGGGGCTAGAGACCCAGTACTTC CASSSEGSGGLETQYF
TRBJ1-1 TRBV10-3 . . TGTGCCATCAGAGAACAGGACCGGAACACTGAAGCTTTCTTT CAIREQDRNTEAFF
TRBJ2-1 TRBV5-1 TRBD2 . TGCGCCAGCAGCTTCGGCGGGGGGGCCCTCAATGAGCAGTTCTTC CASSFGGGALNEQFF
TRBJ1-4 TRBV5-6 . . TGTGCCAGCAGCCCCGACAGGACTGAAAAACTGTTTTTT CASSPDRTEKLFF